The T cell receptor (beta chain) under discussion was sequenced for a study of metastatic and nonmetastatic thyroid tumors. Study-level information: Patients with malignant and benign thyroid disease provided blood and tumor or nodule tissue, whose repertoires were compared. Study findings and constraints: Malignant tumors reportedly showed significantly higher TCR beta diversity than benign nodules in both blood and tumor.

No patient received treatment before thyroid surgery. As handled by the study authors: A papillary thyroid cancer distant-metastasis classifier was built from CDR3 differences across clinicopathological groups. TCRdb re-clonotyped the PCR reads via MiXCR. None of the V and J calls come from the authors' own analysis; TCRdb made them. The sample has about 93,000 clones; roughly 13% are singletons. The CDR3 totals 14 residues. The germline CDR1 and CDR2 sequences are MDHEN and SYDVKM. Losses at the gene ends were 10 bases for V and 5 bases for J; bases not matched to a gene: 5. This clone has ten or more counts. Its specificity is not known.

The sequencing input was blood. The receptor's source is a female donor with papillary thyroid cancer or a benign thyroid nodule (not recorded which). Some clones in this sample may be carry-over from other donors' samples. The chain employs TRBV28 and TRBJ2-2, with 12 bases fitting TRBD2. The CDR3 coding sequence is TGTGCCACGGGGCTAGCGGGAGGGACCGGGGAGCTGTTTTTT. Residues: CATGLAGGTGELFF.